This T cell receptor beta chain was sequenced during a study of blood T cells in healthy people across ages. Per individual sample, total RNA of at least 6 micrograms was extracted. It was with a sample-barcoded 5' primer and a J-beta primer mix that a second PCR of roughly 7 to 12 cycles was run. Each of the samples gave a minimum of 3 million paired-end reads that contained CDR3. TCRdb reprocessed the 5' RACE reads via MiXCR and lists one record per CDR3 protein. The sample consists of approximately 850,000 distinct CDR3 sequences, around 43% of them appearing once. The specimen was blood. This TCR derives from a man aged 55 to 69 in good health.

The CDR3 sequence: CASSSLLPGGTGELFF. DNA for the CDR3: TGTGCCAGCAGCTCTCTACTCCCCGGGGGCACCGGGGAGCTGTTTTTT. The rearrangement links TRBV3-1 to TRBJ2-2; TRBD2 might be the D (6 bases). Per the germline V gene, CDR1 is LGHDT and CDR2 is YNNKEL (reference sequence). Trimming pared 5 bases from V and 4 bases from J, leaving 17 bases between. The CDR3 is 16 residues long.